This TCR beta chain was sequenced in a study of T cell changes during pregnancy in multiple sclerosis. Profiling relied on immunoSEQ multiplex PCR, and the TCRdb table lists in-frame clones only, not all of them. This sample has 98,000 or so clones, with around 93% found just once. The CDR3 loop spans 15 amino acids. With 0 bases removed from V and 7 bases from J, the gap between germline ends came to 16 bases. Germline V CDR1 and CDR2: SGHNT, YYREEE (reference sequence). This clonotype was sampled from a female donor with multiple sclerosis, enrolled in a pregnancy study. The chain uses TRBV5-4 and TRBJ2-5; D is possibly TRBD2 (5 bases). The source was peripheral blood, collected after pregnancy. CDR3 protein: CASSLETGLRVTQYF. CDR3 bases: TGTGCCAGCAGCTTGGAAACGGGCTTGAGGGTGACCCAGTACTTC. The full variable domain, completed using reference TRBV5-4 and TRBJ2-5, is ETGVTQSPTHLIKTRGQQVTLRCSSQSGHNTVSWYQQALGQGPQFIFQYYREEENGRGNFPPRFSGLQFPNYSSELNVNALELDDSALYLCASSLETGLRVTQYFGPGTRLLVL.